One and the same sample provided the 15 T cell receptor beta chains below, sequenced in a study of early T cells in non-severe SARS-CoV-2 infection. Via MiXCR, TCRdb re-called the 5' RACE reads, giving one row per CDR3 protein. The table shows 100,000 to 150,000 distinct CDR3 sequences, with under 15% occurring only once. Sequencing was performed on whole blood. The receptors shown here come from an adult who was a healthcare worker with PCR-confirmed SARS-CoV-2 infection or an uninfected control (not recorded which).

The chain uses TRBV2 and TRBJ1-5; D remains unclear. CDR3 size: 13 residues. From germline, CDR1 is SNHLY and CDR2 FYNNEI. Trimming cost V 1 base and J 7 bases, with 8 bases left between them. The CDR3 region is CASSEGMAQPQHF. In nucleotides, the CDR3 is TGTGCCAGCAGTGAAGGAATGGCCCAGCCCCAGCATTTT. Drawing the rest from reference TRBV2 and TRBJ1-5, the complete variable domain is EPEVTQTPSHQVTQMGQEVILRCVPISNHLYFYWYRQILGQKVEFLVSFYNNEISEKSEIFDDQFSVERPDGSNFTLKIRSTKLEDSAMYFCASSEGMAQPQHFGDGTRLSIL.

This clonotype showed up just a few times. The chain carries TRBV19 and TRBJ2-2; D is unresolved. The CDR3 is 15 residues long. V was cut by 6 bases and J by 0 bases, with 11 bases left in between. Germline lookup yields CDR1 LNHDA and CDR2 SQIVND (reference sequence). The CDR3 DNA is TGTGCCAGTAGAAACCAGTTCGCGAACACCGGGGAGCTGTTTTTT. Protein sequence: CASRNQFANTGELFF.

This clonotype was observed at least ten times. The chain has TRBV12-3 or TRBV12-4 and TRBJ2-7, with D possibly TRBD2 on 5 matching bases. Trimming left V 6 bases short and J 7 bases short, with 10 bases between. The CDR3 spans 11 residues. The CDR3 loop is CASSQRGEQYF. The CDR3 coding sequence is TGTGCCAGCAGCCAGCGAGGGGAGCAGTACTTC.

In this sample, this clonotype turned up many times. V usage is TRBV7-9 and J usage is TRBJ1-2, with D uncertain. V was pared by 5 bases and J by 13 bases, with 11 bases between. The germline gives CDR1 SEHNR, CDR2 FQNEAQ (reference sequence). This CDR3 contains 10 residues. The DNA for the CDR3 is TGTGCCAGCAGCCCCCTTCTGGGCACCTTC. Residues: CASSPLLGTF.

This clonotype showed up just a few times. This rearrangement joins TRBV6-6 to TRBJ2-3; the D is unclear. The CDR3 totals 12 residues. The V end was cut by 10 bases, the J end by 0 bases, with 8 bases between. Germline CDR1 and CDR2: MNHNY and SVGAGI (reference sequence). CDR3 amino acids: CATARSTDTQYF. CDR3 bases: TGTGCCACCGCCCGGAGCACAGATACGCAGTATTTT.

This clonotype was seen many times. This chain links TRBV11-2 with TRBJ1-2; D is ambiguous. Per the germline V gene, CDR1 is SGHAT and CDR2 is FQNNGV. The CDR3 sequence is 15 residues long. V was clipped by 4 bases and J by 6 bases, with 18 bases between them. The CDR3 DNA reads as TGTGCCAGCAGCTCCCCCCATAGCCCCTGGGATGGCTACACCTTC. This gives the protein CASSSPHSPWDGYTF.

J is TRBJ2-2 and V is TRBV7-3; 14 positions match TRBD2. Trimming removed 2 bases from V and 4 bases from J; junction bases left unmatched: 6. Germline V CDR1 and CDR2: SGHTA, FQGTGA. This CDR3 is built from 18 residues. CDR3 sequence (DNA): TGTGCCAGCAGCTTACGAGGACTAGCGGGGGGCCCCACCGGGGAGCTGTTTTTT. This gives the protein CASSLRGLAGGPTGELFF.

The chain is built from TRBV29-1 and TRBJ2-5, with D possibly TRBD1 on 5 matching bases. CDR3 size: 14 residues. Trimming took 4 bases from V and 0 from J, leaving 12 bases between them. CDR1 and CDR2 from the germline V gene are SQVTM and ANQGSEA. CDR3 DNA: TGCAGCGTTGTAGGGGCCCTGGACCAAGAGACCCAGTACTTC. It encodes CSVVGALDQETQYF.

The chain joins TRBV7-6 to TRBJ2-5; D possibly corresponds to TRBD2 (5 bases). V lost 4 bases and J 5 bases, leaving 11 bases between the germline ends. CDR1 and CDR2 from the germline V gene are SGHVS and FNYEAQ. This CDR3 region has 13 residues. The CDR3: CASSSAPGETQYF. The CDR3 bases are TGTGCCAGCAGCTCCGCTCCGGGGGAGACCCAGTACTTC.

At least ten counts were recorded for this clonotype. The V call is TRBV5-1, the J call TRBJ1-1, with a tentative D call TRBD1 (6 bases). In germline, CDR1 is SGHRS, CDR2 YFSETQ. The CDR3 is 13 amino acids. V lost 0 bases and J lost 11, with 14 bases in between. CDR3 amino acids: CASSLEGDNRAFF. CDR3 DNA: TGCGCCAGCAGCTTGGAGGGGGACAATCGGGCTTTCTTT.

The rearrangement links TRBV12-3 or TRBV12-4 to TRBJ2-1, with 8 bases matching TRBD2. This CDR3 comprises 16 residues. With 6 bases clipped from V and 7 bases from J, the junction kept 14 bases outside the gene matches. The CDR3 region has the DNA TGTGCCAGCAGCATCAGCTCGGGGGGGAGCAGAAATGAGCAGTTCTTC. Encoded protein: CASSISSGGSRNEQFF.

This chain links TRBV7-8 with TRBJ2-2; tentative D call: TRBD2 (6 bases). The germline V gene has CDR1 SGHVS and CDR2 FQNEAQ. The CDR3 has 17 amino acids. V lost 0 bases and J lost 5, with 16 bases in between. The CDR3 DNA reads TGTGCCAGCAGCTTAGCGGGCGGAATAGCGGTTACCGGGGAGCTGTTTTTT. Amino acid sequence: CASSLAGGIAVTGELFF.

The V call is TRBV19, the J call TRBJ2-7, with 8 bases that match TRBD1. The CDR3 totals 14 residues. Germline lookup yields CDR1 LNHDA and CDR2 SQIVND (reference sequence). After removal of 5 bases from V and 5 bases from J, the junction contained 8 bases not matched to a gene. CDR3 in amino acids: CASSLWTGNNEQYF. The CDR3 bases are TGTGCCAGTAGTTTATGGACAGGGAACAACGAGCAGTACTTC.

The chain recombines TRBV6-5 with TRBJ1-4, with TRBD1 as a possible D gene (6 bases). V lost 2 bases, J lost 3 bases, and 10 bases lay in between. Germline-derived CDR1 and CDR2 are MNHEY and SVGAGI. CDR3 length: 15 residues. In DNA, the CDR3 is TGTGCCAGCAGTTACGGGGGGCCCCCTAATGAAAAACTGTTTTTT. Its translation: CASSYGGPPNEKLFF.

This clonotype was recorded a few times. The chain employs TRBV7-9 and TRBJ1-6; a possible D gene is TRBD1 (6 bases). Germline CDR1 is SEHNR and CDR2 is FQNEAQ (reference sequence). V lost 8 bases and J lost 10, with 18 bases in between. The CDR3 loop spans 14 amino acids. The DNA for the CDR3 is TGTGCCAGCGCCAAAGAGGGGGGAAGCTCACCCCTCCACTTT. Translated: CASAKEGGSSPLHF. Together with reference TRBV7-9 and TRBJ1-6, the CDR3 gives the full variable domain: DTGVSQNPRHKITKRGQNVTFRCDPISEHNRLYWYRQTLGQGPEFLTYFQNEAQLEKSRLLSDRFSAERPKGSFSTLEIQRTEQGDSAMYLCASAKEGGSSPLHFGNGTRLTVT.